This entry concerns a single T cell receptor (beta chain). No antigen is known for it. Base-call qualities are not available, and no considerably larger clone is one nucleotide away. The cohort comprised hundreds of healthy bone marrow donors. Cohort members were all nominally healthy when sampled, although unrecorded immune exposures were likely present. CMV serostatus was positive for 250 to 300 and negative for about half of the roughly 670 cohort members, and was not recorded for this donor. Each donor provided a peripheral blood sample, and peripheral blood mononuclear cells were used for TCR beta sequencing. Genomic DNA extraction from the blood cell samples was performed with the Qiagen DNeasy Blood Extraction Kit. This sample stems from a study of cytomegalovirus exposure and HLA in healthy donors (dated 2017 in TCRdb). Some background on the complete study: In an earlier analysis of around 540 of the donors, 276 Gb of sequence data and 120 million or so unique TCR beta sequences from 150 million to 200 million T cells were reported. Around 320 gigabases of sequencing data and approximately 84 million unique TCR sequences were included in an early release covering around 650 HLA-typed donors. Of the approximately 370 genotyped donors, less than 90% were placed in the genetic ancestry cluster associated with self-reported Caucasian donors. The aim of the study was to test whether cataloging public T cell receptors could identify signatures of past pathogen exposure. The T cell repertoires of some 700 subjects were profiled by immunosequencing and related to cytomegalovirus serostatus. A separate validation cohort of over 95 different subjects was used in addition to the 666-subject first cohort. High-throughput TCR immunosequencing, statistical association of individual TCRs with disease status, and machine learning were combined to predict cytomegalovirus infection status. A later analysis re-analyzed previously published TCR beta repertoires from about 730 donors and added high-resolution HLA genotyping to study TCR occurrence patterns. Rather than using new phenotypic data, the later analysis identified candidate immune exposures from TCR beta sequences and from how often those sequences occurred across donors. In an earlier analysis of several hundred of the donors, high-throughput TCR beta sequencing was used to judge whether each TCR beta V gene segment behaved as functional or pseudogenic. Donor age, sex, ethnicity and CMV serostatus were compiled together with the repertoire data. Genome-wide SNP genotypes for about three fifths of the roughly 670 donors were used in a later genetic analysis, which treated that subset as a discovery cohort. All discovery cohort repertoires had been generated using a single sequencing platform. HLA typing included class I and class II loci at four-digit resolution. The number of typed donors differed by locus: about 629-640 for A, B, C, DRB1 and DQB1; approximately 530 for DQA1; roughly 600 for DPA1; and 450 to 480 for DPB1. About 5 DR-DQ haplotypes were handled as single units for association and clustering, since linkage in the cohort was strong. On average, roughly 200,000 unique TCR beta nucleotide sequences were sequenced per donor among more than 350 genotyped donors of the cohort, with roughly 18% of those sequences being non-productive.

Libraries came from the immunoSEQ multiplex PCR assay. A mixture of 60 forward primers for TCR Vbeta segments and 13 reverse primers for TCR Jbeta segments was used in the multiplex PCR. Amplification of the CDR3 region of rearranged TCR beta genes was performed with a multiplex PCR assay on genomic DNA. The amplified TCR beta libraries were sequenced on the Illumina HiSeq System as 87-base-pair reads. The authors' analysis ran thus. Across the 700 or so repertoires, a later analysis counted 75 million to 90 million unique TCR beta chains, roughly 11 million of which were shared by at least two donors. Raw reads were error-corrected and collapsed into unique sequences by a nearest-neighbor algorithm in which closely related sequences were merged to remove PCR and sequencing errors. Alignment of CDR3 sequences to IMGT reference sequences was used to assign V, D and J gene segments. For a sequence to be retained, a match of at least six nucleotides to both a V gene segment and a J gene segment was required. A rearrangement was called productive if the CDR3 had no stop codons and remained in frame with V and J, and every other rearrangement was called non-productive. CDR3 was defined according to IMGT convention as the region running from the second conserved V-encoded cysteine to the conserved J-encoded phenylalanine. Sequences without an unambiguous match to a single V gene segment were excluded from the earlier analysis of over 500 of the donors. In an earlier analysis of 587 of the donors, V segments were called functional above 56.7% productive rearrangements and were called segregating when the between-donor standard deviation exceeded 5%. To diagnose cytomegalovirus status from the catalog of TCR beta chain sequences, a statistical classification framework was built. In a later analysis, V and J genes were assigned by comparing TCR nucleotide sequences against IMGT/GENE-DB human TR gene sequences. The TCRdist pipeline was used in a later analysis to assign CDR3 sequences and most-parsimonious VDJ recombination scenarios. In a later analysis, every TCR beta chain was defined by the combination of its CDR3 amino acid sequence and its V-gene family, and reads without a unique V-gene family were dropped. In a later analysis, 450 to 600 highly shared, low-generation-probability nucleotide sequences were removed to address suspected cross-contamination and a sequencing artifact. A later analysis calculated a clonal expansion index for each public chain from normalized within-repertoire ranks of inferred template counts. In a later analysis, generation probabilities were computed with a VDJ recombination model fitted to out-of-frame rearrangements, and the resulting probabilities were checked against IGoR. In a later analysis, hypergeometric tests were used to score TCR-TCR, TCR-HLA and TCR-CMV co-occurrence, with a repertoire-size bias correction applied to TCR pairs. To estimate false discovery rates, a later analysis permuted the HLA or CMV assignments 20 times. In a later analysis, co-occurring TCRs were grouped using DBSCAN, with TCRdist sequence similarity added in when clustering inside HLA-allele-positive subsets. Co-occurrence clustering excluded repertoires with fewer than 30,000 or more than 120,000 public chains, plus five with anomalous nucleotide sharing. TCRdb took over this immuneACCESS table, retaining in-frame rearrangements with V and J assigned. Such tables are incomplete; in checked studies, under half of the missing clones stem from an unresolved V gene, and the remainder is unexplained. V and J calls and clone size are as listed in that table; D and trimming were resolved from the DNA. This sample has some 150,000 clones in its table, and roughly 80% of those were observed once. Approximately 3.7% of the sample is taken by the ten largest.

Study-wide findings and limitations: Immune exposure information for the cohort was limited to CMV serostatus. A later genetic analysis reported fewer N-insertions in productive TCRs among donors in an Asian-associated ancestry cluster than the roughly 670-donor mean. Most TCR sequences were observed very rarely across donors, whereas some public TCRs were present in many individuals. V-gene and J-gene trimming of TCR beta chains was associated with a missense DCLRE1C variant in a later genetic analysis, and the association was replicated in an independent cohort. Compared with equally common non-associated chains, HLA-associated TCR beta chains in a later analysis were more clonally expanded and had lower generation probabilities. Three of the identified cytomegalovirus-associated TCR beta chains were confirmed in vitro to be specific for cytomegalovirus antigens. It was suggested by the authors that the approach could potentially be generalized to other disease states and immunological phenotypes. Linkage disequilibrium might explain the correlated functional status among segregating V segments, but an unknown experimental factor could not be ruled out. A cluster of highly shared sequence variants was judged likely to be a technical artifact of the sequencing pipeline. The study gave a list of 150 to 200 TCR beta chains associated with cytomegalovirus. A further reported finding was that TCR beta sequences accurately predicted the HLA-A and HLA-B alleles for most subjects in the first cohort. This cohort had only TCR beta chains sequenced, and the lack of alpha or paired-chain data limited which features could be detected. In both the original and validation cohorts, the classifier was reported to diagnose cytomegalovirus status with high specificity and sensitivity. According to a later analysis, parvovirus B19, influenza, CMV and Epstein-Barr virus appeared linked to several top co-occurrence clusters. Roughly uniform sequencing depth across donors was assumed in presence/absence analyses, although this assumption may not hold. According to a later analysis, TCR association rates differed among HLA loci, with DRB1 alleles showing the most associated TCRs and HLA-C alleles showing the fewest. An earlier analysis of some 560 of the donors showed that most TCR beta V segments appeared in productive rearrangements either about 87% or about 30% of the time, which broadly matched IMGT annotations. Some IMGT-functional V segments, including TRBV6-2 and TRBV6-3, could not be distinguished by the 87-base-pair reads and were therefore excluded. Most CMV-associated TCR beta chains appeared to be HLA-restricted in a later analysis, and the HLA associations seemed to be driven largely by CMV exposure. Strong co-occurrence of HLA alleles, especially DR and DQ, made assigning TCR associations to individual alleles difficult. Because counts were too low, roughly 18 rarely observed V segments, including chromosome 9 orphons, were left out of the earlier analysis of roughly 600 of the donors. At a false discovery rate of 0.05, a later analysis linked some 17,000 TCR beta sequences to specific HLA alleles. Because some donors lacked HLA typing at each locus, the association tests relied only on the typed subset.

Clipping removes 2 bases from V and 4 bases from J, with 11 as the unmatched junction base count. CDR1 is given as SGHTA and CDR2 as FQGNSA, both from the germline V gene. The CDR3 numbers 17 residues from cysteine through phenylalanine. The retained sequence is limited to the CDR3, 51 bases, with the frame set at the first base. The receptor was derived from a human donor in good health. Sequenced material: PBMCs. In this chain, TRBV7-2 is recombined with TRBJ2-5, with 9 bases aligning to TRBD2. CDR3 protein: CASSLTVGGGGGETQYF. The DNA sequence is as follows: TGTGCCAGCAGCTTAACCGTGGGGGGCGGGGGGGGAGAGACCCAGTACTTC.